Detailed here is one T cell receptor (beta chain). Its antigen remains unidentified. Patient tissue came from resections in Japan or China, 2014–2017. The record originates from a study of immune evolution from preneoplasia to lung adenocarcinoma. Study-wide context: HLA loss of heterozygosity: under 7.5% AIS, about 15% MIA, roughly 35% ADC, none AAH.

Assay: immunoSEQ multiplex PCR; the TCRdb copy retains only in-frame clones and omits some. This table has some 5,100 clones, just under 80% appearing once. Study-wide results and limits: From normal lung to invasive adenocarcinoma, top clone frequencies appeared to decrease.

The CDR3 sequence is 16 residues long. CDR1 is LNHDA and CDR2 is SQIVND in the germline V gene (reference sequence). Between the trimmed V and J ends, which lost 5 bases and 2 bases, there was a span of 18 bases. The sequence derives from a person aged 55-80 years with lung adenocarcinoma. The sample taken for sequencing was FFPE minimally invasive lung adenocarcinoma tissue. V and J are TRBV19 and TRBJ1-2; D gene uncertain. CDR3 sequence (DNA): TGTGCCAGTAGTGTCCTCAACCTAAGGCAAAACTATGGCTACACCTTC. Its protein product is CASSVLNLRQNYGYTF.